Listed here are 18 T cell receptor delta chains from one sample, sequenced in a study of gamma-delta T cells after stem cell transplantation. TCRdb re-identified clones in the RT-PCR reads via CATT. The table includes some 2,000 delta-chain clones, around 0.33% detected once. What was sequenced was gamma-delta T cells. These receptors came from a human donor. It is not recorded whose cells these are; they may come from a transplant donor.

This clone is large within its sample. The same CDR3 arises from other DNA sequences in this sample as well. V and J are TRDV2 and TRDJ2, with 8 bases that match TRDD3. Unmatched junction bases numbered 16, after V lost 1 base and J lost 7 bases. Germline CDR1 GEAIGNYY, CDR2 EKD. The CDR3 has 18 residues. The CDR3 coding sequence is TGTGCCTGTGACACGTTGGAGACTGGGGGTCCTTTTAGAGCACAACTCTTCTTT. Translating it yields CACDTLETGGPFRAQLFF.

Worth noting for this clone: Just one base apart from a much larger clone, this may be a read error. V usage is TRDV2 and J usage is TRDJ1, with 13 bases fitting TRDD3. CDR1 and CDR2 (germline): GEAIGNYY, EKD. The CDR3 covers 20 residues. The V and J ends lost 4 bases and 2 bases, in that order; junction bases with no gene match: 18. The CDR3: CACDLTGGYARTEGTDKLIF. Written as DNA, the CDR3 is TGTGCCTGTGATCTTACTGGGGGATACGCGAGGACCGAGGGGACCGATAAACTCATCTTT.

By share of the sample, this clone is large. J is TRDJ1 and V is TRDV2, with 12 bases matching TRDD3. Germline trimming cut 0 bases from V and 0 bases from J; bases unmatched to any gene: 10. CDR1 and CDR2 from the germline V gene are GEAIGNYY and EKD. This CDR3 comprises 19 residues. The chain's CDR3 is CACDTMSLGDTEYTDKLIF. The CDR3 bases are TGTGCCTGTGACACCATGAGTCTGGGGGATACGGAGTACACCGATAAACTCATCTTT.

This clone is categorized as medium-sized. This may arise from a read error, as a much more abundant clone is one base away. Other nucleotide sequences in the sample specify the same CDR3. The chain combines TRDV2 with TRDJ1; 12 bases are shared with TRDD3. The V segment lost 5 bases and the J segment 0 bases; nucleotides outside the gene matches: 15. This CDR3 has 19 amino acids. From germline, CDR1 is GEAIGNYY and CDR2 EKD. The CDR3 coding sequence is TGTGCCTGTGGCACTGTTCTGGGGGATACGAAGGGCCACACCGATAAACTCATCTTT. Its protein is CACGTVLGDTKGHTDKLIF.

The chain joins TRDV2 to TRDJ1, with 10 bases matching TRDD3. Germline V gene data show CDR1 as GEAIGNYY and CDR2 as EKD. This CDR3 contains 15 residues. V lost 0 bases and J lost 4; bases outside the gene matches: 4. The DNA of the CDR3 is TGTGCCTGTGACACCTTGGGGGATACTAACGATAAACTCATCTTT. This codes for CACDTLGDTNDKLIF.

Only a few counts were recorded for this clone. A read error likely explains why the TCRdb protein, taken from a much larger clone, differs from this DNA's translation at residue 10; the protein shown is translated from the DNA. The rearrangement links TRDV2 to TRDJ1; D unclear. CDR1 is GEAIGNYY and CDR2 is EKD in the germline V gene. Trimming pared 0 bases from V and 2 bases from J, leaving 24 bases between. CDR3 length: 19 residues. Here the CDR3 reads CACDTIPSTEVERTDKLIF. CDR3 sequence (DNA): TGTGCCTGTGACACCATTCCCAGTACTGAGGTCGAAAGGACCGATAAACTCATCTTT.

The V and J genes are TRDV2 and TRDJ1; 7 nucleotides line up with TRDD3. CDR3 length: 20 amino acids. Germline V CDR1 and CDR2: GEAIGNYY, EKD. V lost 1 base, J lost 0 bases, and 19 bases stayed unmatched. The CDR3 DNA follows: TGTGCCTGTGACACGATTCGCCCGCCTGGTGGGGGACCTGACACCGATAAACTCATCTTT. Its translation: CACDTIRPPGGGPDTDKLIF.

A remark on this clone: A read error is possible here, since a much larger clone lies one base away. This specimen includes other DNA sequences encoding the same CDR3. The V call is TRDV2, the J call TRDJ2; D perhaps matches TRDD3 (5 bases). This CDR3 has 17 amino acids. Germline loops: CDR1 GEAIGNYY, CDR2 EKD. This chain's CDR3 is CACDTVGLRGGSAQLFF. The CDR3 DNA reads TGTGCCTGCGACACCGTGGGGCTGCGAGGGGGTTCAGCACAACTCTTCTTT.

This clone counts as medium-sized. The genes are TRDV2 and TRDJ1; 8 nucleotides line up with TRDD3. This CDR3 spans 22 amino acids. V gave up 0 bases and J gave up 0 bases; unmatched junction bases: 23. Germline V lookup: CDR1 GEAIGNYY, CDR2 EKD. CDR3 nucleotides: TGTGCCTGTGACACCCTGAAGGCCTTCGTGACTGGGGGTCCGATACACACCGATAAACTCATCTTT. This translates into CACDTLKAFVTGGPIHTDKLIF.

Details on this clone: A far more abundant clone sits one base away, making this likely a read error. The J gene is TRDJ1, the V gene TRDV2; 12 bases are a match to TRDD3. The CDR3 length is 19 residues. Germline lookup yields CDR1 GEAIGNYY and CDR2 EKD. V trimming: 0 bases; J trimming: 0 bases; junction bases outside the gene matches: 10. CDR3 DNA sequence: TGTGCCTGTGACACCATGGGTCTGGGGGATACGGAGTACACCGATAAACTCATCTTT. Protein sequence: CACDTMGLGDTEYTDKLIF.

In its sample, this clone ranks as large. The chain joins TRDV2 to TRDJ1; D is possibly TRDD2 (5 bases). The CDR3 contains 16 residues. Germline V gene sequence: CDR1 GEAIGNYY, CDR2 EKD. V shed 0 bases and J shed 3 bases, with 16 bases lying between them. The CDR3, as DNA: TGTGCCTGTGACACCGCCGAGAAGCCTTCGGCCGATAAACTCATCTTT. This translates into CACDTAEKPSADKLIF.

A note on this clone: The TCRdb protein comes from a much larger clone and disagrees with this DNA's translation at residue 10, likely due to a read error; the protein given here is derived from the DNA. The rearrangement links TRDV2 to TRDJ1; 8 bases line up with TRDD3. Germline V CDR1 and CDR2: GEAIGNYY, EKD. V shed 1 base, J shed 4 bases, and the junction held 7 bases outside the gene matches. The CDR3 spans 15 residues. The CDR3 reads CACDTVGIRDDKLIF. The CDR3 bases are TGTGCCTGTGACACAGTAGGGATACGAGACGATAAACTCATCTTT.

With regard to this clone: This may come from a read error, since a much larger clone is one base off. The identical CDR3 is also encoded by other nucleotide sequences in the sample. The chain uses TRDV2 and TRDJ1, with TRDD3 as a possible D gene (5 bases). The V gene's germline CDR1 is GEAIGNYY and CDR2 EKD. The germline V and J ends were trimmed by 0 bases and 0 bases, with 25 bases remaining between them. The CDR3 is 20 amino acids. The CDR3 loop reads CACDTVKPPGSSSYTDKLIF. As DNA, the CDR3 is TGTGCCTGTGACACCGTCAAGCCCCCGGGATCCTCATCGTACACCGATAAACTCATCTTT.

This clone was seen a few times. The mismatch at residue 8 between this DNA's translation and the TCRdb protein of a much larger clone likely reflects a read error; the protein shown is translated from the DNA. The chain carries TRDV2 and TRDJ1; the match to TRDD3 covers 8 bases. The germline gives CDR1 GEAIGNYY, CDR2 EKD. V was clipped by 3 bases and J by 0 bases; unmatched bases: 14. The CDR3 has 18 residues. In DNA form, the CDR3 reads TGTGCCTGTGACCCCGTACTGAGGGATACGCAGTACACCGATAAACTCATCTTT. It is translated as CACDPVLRDTQYTDKLIF.

V is TRDV1 and J is TRDJ1; 11 nucleotides line up with TRDD3. The germline V gene encodes CDR1 TSWWSYY and CDR2 QGS. V lost 4 bases to trimming and J lost 0 bases; unmatched junction nucleotides: 25. The CDR3 has 23 amino acids. The CDR3 sequence: CALGALQYSLLGDKGWNTDKLIF. Written as DNA, the CDR3 is TGTGCTCTTGGGGCCCTGCAGTATTCTCTACTGGGGGATAAGGGGTGGAACACCGATAAACTCATCTTT.

Notes on this clone: The protein TCRdb lists belongs to a much larger clone and differs from this DNA's translation at residue 4, which points to a read error; the protein shown is made from the DNA. The chain couples TRDV2 to TRDJ1; 8 bases align to TRDD3. Germline values: CDR1 GEAIGNYY, CDR2 EKD. This CDR3 has 18 amino acids. CDR3 DNA sequence: TGTGCCTGTGGCACCATGGTACTGGGGGCCACCGACACCGATAAACTCATCTTT. It yields the protein CACGTMVLGATDTDKLIF.

Only a few counts were recorded for this clone. A read error may explain this, as a much larger clone is one base away. The chain has TRDV2 and TRDJ1; 13 bases are shared with TRDD3. Germline loops: CDR1 GEAIGNYY, CDR2 EKD. The CDR3 runs to 21 residues. The CDR3 here is CACDTVGGDLTGGYGTDKHIF. DNA for the CDR3: TGTGCCTGTGACACCGTTGGGGGGGACCTTACTGGGGGATACGGCACCGATAAACACATCTTT.

For this clone: This likely reflects a read error, since a far larger clone is one base away. The sample has other DNA sequences that encode this CDR3 too. The V call is TRDV2, the J call TRDJ1, with 8 bases that match TRDD3. CDR1 and CDR2 (germline): GEAIGNYY, EKD. This CDR3 contains 20 residues. V dropped 0 bases and J dropped 0; count of bases not matched to a gene: 17. The CDR3 loop is CACDTAPTGGRDRYTDKLIF. In nucleotides, the CDR3 is TGTGCCTGTGACACCGCCCCCACTGGGGGTCGGGACAGGTACACCGATAAACTCATCTTT.